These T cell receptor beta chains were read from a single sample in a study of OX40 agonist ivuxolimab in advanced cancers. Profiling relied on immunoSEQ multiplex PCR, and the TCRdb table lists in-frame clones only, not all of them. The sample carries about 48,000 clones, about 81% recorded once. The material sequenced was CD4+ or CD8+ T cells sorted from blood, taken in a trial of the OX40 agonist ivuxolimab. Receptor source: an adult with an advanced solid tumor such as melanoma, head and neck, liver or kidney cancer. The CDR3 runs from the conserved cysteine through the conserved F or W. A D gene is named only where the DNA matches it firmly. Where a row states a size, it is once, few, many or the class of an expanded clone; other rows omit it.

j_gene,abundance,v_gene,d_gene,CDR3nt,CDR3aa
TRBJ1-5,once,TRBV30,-,TGTGCCTGGAGTGTAGGCGGCAATCAGCCCCAGCATTTT,CAWSVGGNQPQHF
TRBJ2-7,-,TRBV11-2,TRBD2,TGTGCCAGCAGCTTAGGACTAGCGGGAGCATCTTCCTACGAGCAGTACTTC,CASSLGLAGASSYEQYF
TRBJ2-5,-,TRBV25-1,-,TGTGCCAGCAGTGAATATTATAGGGAGACCCAGTACTTC,CASSEYYRETQYF
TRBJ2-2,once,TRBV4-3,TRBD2,TGCGCCAGCAGCCAAGATCTGGCGGGAGCGTGGTCCGGGGAGCTGTTTTTT,CASSQDLAGAWSGELFF
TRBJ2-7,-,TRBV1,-,TGCACCAGCAGCCAAGTCGCGTGGGAGCCAGACTACGAGCAGTACTTC,CTSSQVAWEPDYEQYF
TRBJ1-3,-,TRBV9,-,TGTGCCAGCAGCGTAGGAACAGCGAACTCTGGAAACACCATATATTTT,CASSVGTANSGNTIYF
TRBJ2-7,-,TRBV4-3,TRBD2,TGCGCCAGCAGCCAAGCTAGCGGACGTTACGAGCAGTACTTC,CASSQASGRYEQYF
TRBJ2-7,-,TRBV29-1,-,TGCAGCGTTGAGTCGCGTTTCGGGTTTCCGTCGGGAGAGCAGTACTTC,CSVESRFGFPSGEQYF
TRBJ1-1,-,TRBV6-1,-,TGTGCCAGCAGGGGGGACCAAATGAACACTGAAGCTTTCTTT,CASRGDQMNTEAFF
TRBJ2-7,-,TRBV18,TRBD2,TGTGCCAGCTCACCACCGACTAGCGGATACTACGAGCAGTACTTC,CASSPPTSGYYEQYF
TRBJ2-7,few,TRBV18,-,TGTGCCAGCTCACCCCTCTCCTACGAGCAGTACTTC,CASSPLSYEQYF
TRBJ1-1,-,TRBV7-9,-,TGTGCCAGCAGCTTAGGGGGAGGGGCCCTTGAAGCTTTCTTT,CASSLGGGALEAFF
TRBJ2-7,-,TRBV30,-,TGTGCCTGGAGTGCCCTCGGTGGGCGGGCCTACGAGCAGTACTTC,CAWSALGGRAYEQYF
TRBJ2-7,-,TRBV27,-,TGTGCCAGCATGAACCCCTACGAGCAGTACTTC,CASMNPYEQYF
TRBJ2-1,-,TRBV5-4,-,TGTGCCAGCAGCTCCCGGGGGACTCCGGGCGACGAGCAGTTCTTC,CASSSRGTPGDEQFF
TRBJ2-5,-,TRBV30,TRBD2,TGTGCCCGGGCAGCGGGAGTTTTGGAGACCCAGTACTTC,CARAAGVLETQYF
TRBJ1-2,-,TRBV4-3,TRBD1,TGCGCCAGCAGCCAACGGACAGGGGACTATGGCTACACCTTC,CASSQRTGDYGYTF
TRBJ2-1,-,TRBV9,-,TGTGCCAGCAGCGTAGAACCAGCGGGCCGATACAATGAGCAGTTCTTC,CASSVEPAGRYNEQFF
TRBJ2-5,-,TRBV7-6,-,TGTGCCAGCAGCTTAGACCCTAGCAGGGAAGAGACCCAGTACTTC,CASSLDPSREETQYF
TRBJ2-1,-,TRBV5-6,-,TGTGCCAGCAGCTCGTCGAGCCGAACTCAGTTCTTC,CASSSSSRTQFF
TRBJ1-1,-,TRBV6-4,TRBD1,TGTGCCAGCAGAGCGGGACAGGCGAACACTGAAGCTTTCTTT,CASRAGQANTEAFF
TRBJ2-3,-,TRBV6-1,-,TGTGCCAGCAGTGAAGCGGGGGCAGGGCGAAGCACAGATACGCAGTATTTT,CASSEAGAGRSTDTQYF
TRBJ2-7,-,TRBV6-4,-,TGTGCCAGCAGTTTGGACTTAAACTCCTACGAGCAGTACTTC,CASSLDLNSYEQYF
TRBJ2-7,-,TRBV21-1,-,TGTGCCAGCAGCAATAAAGGAGGGACAGGGGTGAACGAGCAGTACTTC,CASSNKGGTGVNEQYF
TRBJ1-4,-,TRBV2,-,TGTGCCAGCAGACTAATCCGGGGAAATGAAAAACTGTTTTTT,CASRLIRGNEKLFF
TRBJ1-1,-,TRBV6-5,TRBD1,TGTGCCAGCAGCGCCGTCGTAGGGGGCGGGACTGAAGCTTTCTTT,CASSAVVGGGTEAFF
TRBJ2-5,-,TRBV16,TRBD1,TGTGCCAGCAGCCACGGCGACGGACAGGGTCGTATAGAGACCCAGTACTTC,CASSHGDGQGRIETQYF
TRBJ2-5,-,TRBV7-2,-,TGTGCCAGCAGCTTAGGACTCCAAGAGACCCAGTACTTC,CASSLGLQETQYF
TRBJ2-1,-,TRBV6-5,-,TGTGCCAGCACCGTGGAGAACAATGAGCAGTTCTTC,CASTVENNEQFF
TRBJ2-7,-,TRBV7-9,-,TGTGCCAGCACCGCTAAACCATACGAGCAGTACTTC,CASTAKPYEQYF
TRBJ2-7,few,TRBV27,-,TGTGCCAGCTCAAGAGGCTACGAGCAGTACTTC,CASSRGYEQYF
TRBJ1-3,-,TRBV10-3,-,TGTGCCATCAGTGAGTCAGGTTTGGTAACCGACTCTGGAAACACCATATATTTT,CAISESGLVTDSGNTIYF
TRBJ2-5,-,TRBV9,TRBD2,TGTGCCAGCAGCGTATGGGGACTAGCGGGAGTAGAGACCCAGTACTTC,CASSVWGLAGVETQYF
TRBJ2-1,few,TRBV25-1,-,TGTGCCAGCGTGGCGGGATTCGGTTCCTACAATGAGCAGTTCTTC,CASVAGFGSYNEQFF
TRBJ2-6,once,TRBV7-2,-,TGTGCCAGCAGCCTTACAGGGACTGGGGCCAACGTCCTGACTTTC,CASSLTGTGANVLTF
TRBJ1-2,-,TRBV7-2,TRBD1,TGTGCCAGCAGCCAATCGCGGGACAGGGGTGGCTACACCTTC,CASSQSRDRGGYTF
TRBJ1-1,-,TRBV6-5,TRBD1,TGTGCCAGCAGCTCACCGGGACAGGGATCCACTGAAGCTTTCTTT,CASSSPGQGSTEAFF
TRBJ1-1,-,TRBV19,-,TGTGCCACCGGCAGGGGATTCGGCACTGAAGCTTTCTTT,CATGRGFGTEAFF
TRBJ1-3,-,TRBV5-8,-,TGTGCCAGCAGCTTGAACAGGGAAGGAAACACCATATATTTT,CASSLNREGNTIYF
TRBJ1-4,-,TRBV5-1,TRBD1,TGCGCCAGCAGCTTGGATTCAGGGGGCGGTGAAAAACTGTTTTTT,CASSLDSGGGEKLFF
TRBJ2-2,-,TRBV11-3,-,TGTGCCAGCAGCTTAGAGTACACCGGGGAGCTGTTTTTT,CASSLEYTGELFF
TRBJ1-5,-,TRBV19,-,TGTGCCAGTAGTATAACCCTACAGGACCGCAATCAGCCCCAGCATTTT,CASSITLQDRNQPQHF